These 5 T cell receptor beta chains came from one sample sequenced in a study of response to subunit inactivated influenza vaccine. A single record per CDR3 protein comes from TCRdb applying MiXCR to the RT-PCR reads. Of 550,000 to 800,000 distinct CDR3 sequences listed, 11% to 15% are singletons. This material consisted of PBMCs from blood, taken less than 15 days before vaccination. Receptors originate from a man between 45 and 60 years old who received an inactivated influenza vaccine.

The V call is TRBV27, the J call TRBJ2-1; possibly TRBD2 for D (5 bases). The CDR3 is 14 residues long. Germline V gives CDR1 MNHEY, CDR2 SMNVEV (reference sequence). V was clipped by 7 bases and J by 2 bases, with 12 bases between them. The CDR3 is CASTRTGPYNEQFF. CDR3 DNA: TGTGCCAGCACCAGGACTGGACCCTACAATGAGCAGTTCTTC.

This clonotype was observed a handful of times. The CDR3 protein is CASSWAGEAYNEQFF. DNA of the CDR3: TGTGCCAGCAGCTGGGCAGGGGAGGCCTACAATGAGCAGTTCTTC. The chain couples TRBV12-3 or TRBV12-4 to TRBJ2-1; TRBD1 or TRBD2 may be the D gene (6 bases each). V lost 6 bases and J lost 2, with 14 bases in between. The CDR3 is 15 amino acids.

The chain is built from TRBV18 and TRBJ1-1; D is possibly TRBD1 (5 bases). The CDR3 is 16 residues long. Germline values: CDR1 KGHSH, CDR2 LQKENI. Trimming removed 4 bases from V and 3 bases from J, with 18 bases in between. In DNA, the CDR3 is TGTGCCAGCTCACGGGCGTTTACCGGGACGGACACTGAAGCTTTCTTT. Its protein product is CASSRAFTGTDTEAFF.

This clonotype was detected only a few times. The V call is TRBV20-1, the J call TRBJ2-1; a weak D match, TRBD2 (8 bases). Germline V lookup: CDR1 DFQATT, CDR2 SNEGSKA (reference sequence). V was pared by 3 bases and J by 10 bases, with 19 bases between. The CDR3 covers 14 residues. The CDR3 DNA sequence: TGCAGTGCTAGTGGTCGGGAGGGGGCGGCAGAGCAGTTCTTC. Its translation: CSASGREGAAEQFF.

There are a few counts of this clonotype. The V call is TRBV30, the J call TRBJ2-7; possible D gene TRBD2, 6 bases. Germline-derived CDR1 and CDR2 are GTSNPN and SVGIG (reference sequence). The CDR3 is 14 amino acids. V was shortened by 0 bases and J by 6 bases, with 15 bases between the two germline ends. The CDR3 here is CAWSVATSFSEQYF. In nucleotides, the CDR3 is TGTGCCTGGAGTGTCGCGACTAGTTTCAGCGAGCAGTACTTC.